The source of this T cell receptor (beta chain) is a study of cytomegalovirus exposure and HLA in healthy donors. About this clone itself: Its target is not known.

The CDR3 is 17 residues long. V shed 4 bases, J shed 0 bases, and the junction held 9 bases outside the gene matches. In germline, CDR1 is SGHNT, CDR2 YENEEA. Primers for the PCR totalled 60 Vbeta and 13 Jbeta. In the original workflow: In a later analysis, the count reached some 83 million unique TCR beta chains, with about 10 million shared. Repertoires were generated with immunoSEQ multiplex PCR, while TCRdb's copy carries only in-frame clones and drops some. V and J calls and clone size are given by that table; D and trimming were obtained from the DNA. In the table there are around 100,000 clones, around three fifths of which are singletons. General observations from the study: In a later analysis, several top co-occurrence clusters appeared linked to parvovirus B19, influenza, CMV and Epstein-Barr virus.

What was sequenced was PBMCs. This sequence joins TRBV11-3 and TRBJ2-3, with 8 bases matching TRBD1. The sequence was obtained from a man younger than 40 in good health and CMV-seronegative. The CDR3 bases are TGTGCCAGCAGCTACTCGACAGGGGCCCCTAGCACAGATACGCAGTATTTT. This encodes CASSYSTGAPSTDTQYF. The full variable domain, completed using reference TRBV11-3 and TRBJ2-3, is EAGVVQSPRYKIIEKKQPVAFWCNPISGHNTLYWYLQNLGQGPELLIRYENEEAVDDSQLPKDRFSAERLKGVDSTLKIQPAELGDSAVYLCASSYSTGAPSTDTQYFGPGTRLTVL.